This TCR beta chain was observed in a study of T-cell memory formation after mild COVID-19. Study-level background: For the most part, TCR clusters were specific to one donor.

Broader study findings: Clones contracting across day 15 to 85 had a balanced CD4/CD8 profile; later expanding clones leaned CD4+. Contracting CD4+ clones sat mainly in CM and EM; CD8+ in EMRA.

For this clonotype: Antigen unknown.

TCRdb reanalysed the 5' RACE reads using MiXCR and keeps one entry per CDR3 protein. The repertoire consists of more than 100,000 distinct CDR3 sequences, with approximately 6.3% occurring once and the leading ten covering 2% to 2.5%. The CDR3 spans 12 residues. Between the trimmed V and J ends, which lost 3 bases and 4 bases, there was a span of 6 bases. Germline lookup yields CDR1 LNHDA and CDR2 SQIVND (reference sequence). The chain carries TRBV19 and TRBJ1-2, with unresolved D. The sequencing sample was made of PBMCs or a T cell subset sorted from them (not recorded which). The sequence derives from an adult woman who had mild COVID-19 (a few samples of this study predate the infection). Cell type and time point are not known. The CDR3 loop is CASSIAGYGYTF. The CDR3 nucleotides are TGTGCCAGTAGTATCGCAGGCTATGGCTACACCTTC.